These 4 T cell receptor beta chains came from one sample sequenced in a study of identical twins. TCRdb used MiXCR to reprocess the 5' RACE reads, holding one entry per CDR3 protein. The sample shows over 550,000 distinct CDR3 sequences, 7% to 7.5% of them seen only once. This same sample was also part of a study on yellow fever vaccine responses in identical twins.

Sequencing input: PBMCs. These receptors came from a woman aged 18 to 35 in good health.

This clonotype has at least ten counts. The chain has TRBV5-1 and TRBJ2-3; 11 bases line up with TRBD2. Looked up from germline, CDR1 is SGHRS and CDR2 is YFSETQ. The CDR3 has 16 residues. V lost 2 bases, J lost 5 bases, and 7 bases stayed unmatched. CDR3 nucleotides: TGCGCCAGCAGCTTCATAGCGGGGGGGCCTAAAGATACGCAGTATTTT. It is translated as CASSFIAGGPKDTQYF.

The CDR3 protein is CASSPREVAYNEQFF. The DNA for the CDR3 is TGTGCCAGCAGCCCCAGGGAGGTCGCCTACAATGAGCAGTTCTTC. This chain uses TRBV7-9 with TRBJ2-1; D may be TRBD2 (6 bases). Trimming took off 5 bases at V and 2 bases at J, with 13 bases between the two ends. Germline V gene lookup returns CDR1 SEHNR and CDR2 FQNEAQ (reference sequence). The CDR3 is made up of 15 amino acids.

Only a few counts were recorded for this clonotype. In nucleotides, the CDR3 is TGTGCCAGCAGTGGGACAGGGGTGTACAATGAGCAGTTCTTC. Its translation: CASSGTGVYNEQFF. J is TRBJ2-1 and V is TRBV2; 9 positions agree with TRBD1. The V gene end was trimmed by 4 bases and the J gene end by 4 bases; junction bases not matched to a gene: 2. Germline CDR1 is SNHLY and CDR2 is FYNNEI. The CDR3 loop spans 14 amino acids.

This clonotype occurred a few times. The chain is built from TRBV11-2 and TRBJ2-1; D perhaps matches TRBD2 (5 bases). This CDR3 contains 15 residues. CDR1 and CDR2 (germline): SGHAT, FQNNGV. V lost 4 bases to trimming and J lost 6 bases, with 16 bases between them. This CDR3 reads CASSSPDWIGNEQFF. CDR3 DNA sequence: TGTGCCAGCAGCTCCCCGGACTGGATTGGCAATGAGCAGTTCTTC.